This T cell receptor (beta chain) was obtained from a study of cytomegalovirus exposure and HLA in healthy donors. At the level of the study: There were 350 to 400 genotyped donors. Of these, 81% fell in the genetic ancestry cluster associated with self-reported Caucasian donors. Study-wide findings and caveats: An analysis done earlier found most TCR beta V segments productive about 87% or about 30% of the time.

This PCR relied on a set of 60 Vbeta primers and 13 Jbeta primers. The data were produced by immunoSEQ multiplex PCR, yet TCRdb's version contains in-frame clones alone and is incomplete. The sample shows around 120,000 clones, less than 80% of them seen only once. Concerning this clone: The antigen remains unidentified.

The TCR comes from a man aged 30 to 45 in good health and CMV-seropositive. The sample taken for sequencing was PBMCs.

For the CDR3, the DNA is TGCGCCAGCAGCCAGAGACAGGGGAGAGATACGCAGTATTTT. Its translation: CASSQRQGRDTQYF. The rearrangement joins TRBV5-1 to TRBJ2-3; the match to TRBD1 covers 8 bases. From germline, CDR1 is SGHRS and CDR2 YFSETQ. V trimming: 4 bases; J trimming: 5 bases; junction bases outside the gene matches: 6. The CDR3 runs 14 residues.